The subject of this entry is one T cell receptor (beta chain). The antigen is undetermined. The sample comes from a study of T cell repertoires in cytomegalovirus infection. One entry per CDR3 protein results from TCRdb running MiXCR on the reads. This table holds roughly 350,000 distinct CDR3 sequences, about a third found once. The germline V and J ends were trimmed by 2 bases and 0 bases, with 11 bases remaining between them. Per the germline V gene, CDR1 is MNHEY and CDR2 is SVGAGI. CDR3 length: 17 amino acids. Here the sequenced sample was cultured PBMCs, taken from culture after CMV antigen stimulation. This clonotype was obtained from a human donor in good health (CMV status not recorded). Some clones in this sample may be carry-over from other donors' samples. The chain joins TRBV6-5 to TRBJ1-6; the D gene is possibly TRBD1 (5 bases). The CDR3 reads CASSYLGGSSYNSPLHF. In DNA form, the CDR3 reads TGTGCCAGCAGTTACCTGGGGGGGAGCTCCTATAATTCACCCCTCCACTTT.